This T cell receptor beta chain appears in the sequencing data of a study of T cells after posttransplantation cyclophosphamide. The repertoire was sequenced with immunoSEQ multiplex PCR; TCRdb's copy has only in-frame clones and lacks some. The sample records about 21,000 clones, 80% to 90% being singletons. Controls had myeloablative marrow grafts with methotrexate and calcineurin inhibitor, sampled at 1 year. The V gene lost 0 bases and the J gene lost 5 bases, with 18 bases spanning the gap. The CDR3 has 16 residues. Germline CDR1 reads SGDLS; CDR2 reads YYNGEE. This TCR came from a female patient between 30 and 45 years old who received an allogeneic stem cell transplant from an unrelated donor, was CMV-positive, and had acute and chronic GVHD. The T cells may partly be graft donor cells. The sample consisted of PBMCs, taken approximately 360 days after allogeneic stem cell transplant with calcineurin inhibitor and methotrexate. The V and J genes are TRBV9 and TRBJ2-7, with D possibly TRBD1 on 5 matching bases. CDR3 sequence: CASSVEGRAGLNEQYF. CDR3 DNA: TGTGCCAGCAGCGTAGAGGGCAGGGCCGGGCTTAACGAGCAGTACTTC.